What follows describes a single T cell receptor beta chain. The antigen remains undetermined. V dropped 5 bases and J dropped 3 bases, with 8 bases sitting between them. CDR3 length: 13 amino acids. CDR1 MNHEY and CDR2 SMNVEV come from the germline V gene (reference sequence). These data come from a study of OX40 agonist ivuxolimab in advanced cancers. Study-wide points: Among the nonresponders, some also had low normalized T-cell clonal expansion. It was not determined which antigens were specifically recognized by the peripheral T cells that had undergone clonal expansion. Clonal expansion by week 6 occurred in CD4+ and CD8+ blood T cells (at 0.1 to 3.0 mg/kg).

Libraries were prepared by immunoSEQ multiplex PCR; TCRdb keeps only in-frame clonotypes and omits some of them. The sample carries approximately 63,000 clones, roughly nine tenths recorded once. The chain employs TRBV27 and TRBJ1-5; TRBD1 is a possible D gene (6 bases). The starting material was CD4+ or CD8+ T cells sorted from blood, obtained in a trial of the OX40 agonist ivuxolimab. The clonotype was recovered from an adult with an advanced solid tumor such as melanoma, head and neck, liver or kidney cancer. CDR3 coding DNA: TGTGCCAGCAGTAAGGGGGTCAATCAGCCCCAGCATTTT. It codes for CASSKGVNQPQHF.